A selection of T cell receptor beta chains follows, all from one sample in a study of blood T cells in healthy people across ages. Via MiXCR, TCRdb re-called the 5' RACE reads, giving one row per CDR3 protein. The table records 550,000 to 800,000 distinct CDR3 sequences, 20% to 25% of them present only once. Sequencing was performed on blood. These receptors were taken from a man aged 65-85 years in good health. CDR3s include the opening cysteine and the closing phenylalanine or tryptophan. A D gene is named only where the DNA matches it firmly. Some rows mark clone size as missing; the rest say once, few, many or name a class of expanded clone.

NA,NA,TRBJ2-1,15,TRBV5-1,CASSLGQGNPNEQFF,TGCGCCAGCAGCTTGGGCCAGGGAAATCCCAATGAGCAGTTCTTC
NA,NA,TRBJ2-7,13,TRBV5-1,CASSLLGANEQYF,TGCGCCAGCAGCTTGTTGGGGGCTAACGAGCAGTACTTC
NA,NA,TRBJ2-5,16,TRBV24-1,CATSDPTRQNKETQYF,TGTGCCACCAGTGACCCAACGCGGCAAAACAAAGAGACCCAGTACTTC
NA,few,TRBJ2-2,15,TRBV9,CASSVAWGITGELFF,TGTGCCAGCAGCGTAGCATGGGGTATCACCGGGGAGCTGTTTTTT
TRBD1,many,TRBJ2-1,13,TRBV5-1,CASSRTGENEQFF,TGCGCCAGCAGCCGGACAGGGGAAAATGAGCAGTTCTTC
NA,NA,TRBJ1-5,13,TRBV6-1,CASSEGVNQPQHF,TGTGCCAGCAGTGAAGGGGTAAATCAGCCCCAGCATTTT
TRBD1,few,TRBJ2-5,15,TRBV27,CASSFLPTGEETQYF,TGTGCCAGCAGTTTCCTACCGACAGGGGAAGAGACCCAGTACTTC
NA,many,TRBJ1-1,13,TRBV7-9,CASSPTSNTEAFF,TGTGCCAGCAGTCCCACTTCGAACACTGAAGCTTTCTTT
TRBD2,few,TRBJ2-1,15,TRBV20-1,CSALDPSGLYNEQFF,TGCAGTGCCCTCGATCCTAGCGGGCTCTACAATGAGCAGTTCTTC
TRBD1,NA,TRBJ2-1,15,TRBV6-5,CASSSRQGGYNEQFF,TGTGCCAGCAGTTCGAGACAGGGGGGATACAATGAGCAGTTCTTC
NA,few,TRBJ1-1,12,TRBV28,CASRSGRAEPFF,TGTGCCAGCAGAAGTGGACGGGCCGAGCCTTTCTTT
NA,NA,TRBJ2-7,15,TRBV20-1,CSARDPAQSSYEQYF,TGCAGTGCTAGAGATCCAGCTCAGAGCTCCTACGAGCAGTACTTC
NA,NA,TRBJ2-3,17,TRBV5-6,CASSPGALVESTDTQYF,TGTGCCAGCAGCCCTGGGGCACTAGTCGAAAGCACAGATACGCAGTATTTT
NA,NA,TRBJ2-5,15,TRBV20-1,CSARDLSGGGETQYF,TGCAGTGCTAGAGATTTGTCAGGAGGAGGAGAGACCCAGTACTTC
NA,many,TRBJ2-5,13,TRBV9,CASSVQGGETQYF,TGTGCCAGCAGCGTTCAAGGCGGCGAGACCCAGTACTTC
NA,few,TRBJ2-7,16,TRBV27,CASSSRWGVSPYEQYF,TGTGCCAGCAGTTCAAGGTGGGGGGTGAGTCCCTACGAGCAGTACTTC
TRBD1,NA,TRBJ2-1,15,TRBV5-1,CASSPVGTGYNEQFF,TGCGCCAGCAGCCCTGTAGGGACAGGGTACAATGAGCAGTTCTTC
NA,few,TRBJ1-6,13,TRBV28,CASLKENNSPLHF,TGTGCCAGCCTCAAGGAGAATAATTCACCCCTCCACTTT
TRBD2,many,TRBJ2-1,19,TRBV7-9,CASSLDPAKAGGFYNEQFF,TGTGCCAGCAGCTTAGATCCGGCTAAAGCGGGAGGTTTCTACAATGAGCAGTTCTTC
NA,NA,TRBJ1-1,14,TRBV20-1,CSAGPAVGNTEAFF,TGCAGTGCTGGACCCGCGGTGGGGAACACTGAAGCTTTCTTT
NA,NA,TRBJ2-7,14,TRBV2,CASSEGSRTYEQYF,TGTGCCAGCAGTGAAGGGAGCCGGACCTACGAGCAGTACTTC
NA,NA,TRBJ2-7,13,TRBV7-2,CASSLTSTYEQYF,TGTGCCAGCAGCTTAACATCGACCTACGAGCAGTACTTC
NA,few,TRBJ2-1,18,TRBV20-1,CSAINREGQRRSYNEQFF,TGCAGTGCCATAAATAGGGAGGGACAGCGGAGATCTTACAATGAGCAGTTCTTC
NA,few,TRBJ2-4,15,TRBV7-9,CASSFNTAAKNIQYF,TGTGCCAGCAGCTTTAATACGGCGGCCAAAAACATTCAGTACTTC
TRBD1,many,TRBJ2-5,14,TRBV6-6,CASHPRDRVSRASF,TGTGCCAGCCATCCGAGGGACAGGGTTTCGAGGGCCAGCTTC
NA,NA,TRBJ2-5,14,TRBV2,CASRATGRGETQYF,TGTGCCAGCAGAGCTACAGGGAGAGGGGAGACCCAGTACTTC
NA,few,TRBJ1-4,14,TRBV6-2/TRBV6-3,CATYDGSLSEKLFF,TGTGCCACCTACGACGGGTCCTTGAGCGAAAAACTGTTTTTT
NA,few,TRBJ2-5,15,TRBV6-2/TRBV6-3,CASSTNSGGQETQYF,TGTGCCAGCAGTACCAATTCAGGAGGCCAAGAGACCCAGTACTTC
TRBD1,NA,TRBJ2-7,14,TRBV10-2,CASRVTGVPYEQYF,TGCGCCAGCAGAGTGACAGGGGTCCCCTACGAGCAGTACTTC
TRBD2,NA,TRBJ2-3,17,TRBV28,CASSPAGWHSSTDTQYF,TGTGCCAGCAGTCCAGCGGGGTGGCACTCTAGCACAGATACGCAGTATTTT
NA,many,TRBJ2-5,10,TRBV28,CASGSETQYF,TGTGCCAGCGGATCGGAGACCCAGTACTTC
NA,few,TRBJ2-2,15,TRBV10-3,CAIARGTTNTGELFF,TGTGCCATAGCTAGGGGGACAACGAACACCGGGGAGCTGTTTTTT
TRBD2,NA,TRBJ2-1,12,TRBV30,CAWKASGNEQFF,TGTGCCTGGAAGGCTAGCGGGAATGAGCAGTTCTTC
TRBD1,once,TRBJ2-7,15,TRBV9,CASSVEATGVHEQYF,TGTGCCAGCAGCGTAGAAGCGACAGGGGTCCACGAGCAGTACTTC
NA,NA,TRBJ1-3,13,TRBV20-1,CSARDGGGNTIYF,TGCAGTGCTAGAGATGGGGGAGGAAACACCATATATTTT
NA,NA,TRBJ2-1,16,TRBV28,CASSIGGFSAYNEQFF,TGTGCCAGCAGTATCGGAGGATTTAGCGCCTACAATGAGCAGTTCTTC
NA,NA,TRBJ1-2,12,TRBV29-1,CSVGVTNYGYTF,TGCAGCGTTGGAGTCACAAACTATGGCTACACCTTC
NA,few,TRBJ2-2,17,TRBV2,CASSEYVKVSNTGELFF,TGTGCCAGCAGTGAATACGTTAAAGTGTCGAACACCGGGGAGCTGTTTTTT
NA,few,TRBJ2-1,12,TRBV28,CASSLSSRGQFF,TGTGCCAGCAGTTTATCGAGTCGAGGGCAGTTCTTC
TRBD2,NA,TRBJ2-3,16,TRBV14,CASSQGSGRNRDTRYF,TGTGCCAGCAGCCAAGGAAGCGGGAGGAATCGGGATACGCGGTATTTT
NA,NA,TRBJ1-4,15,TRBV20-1,CSARDRILSNEKLFF,TGCAGTGCACGCGACAGAATTCTCTCCAATGAAAAACTGTTTTTT
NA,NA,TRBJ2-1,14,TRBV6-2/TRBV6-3,CASSPPGDLSEQFF,TGTGCCAGCAGTCCGCCGGGGGACTTGAGTGAGCAGTTCTTC